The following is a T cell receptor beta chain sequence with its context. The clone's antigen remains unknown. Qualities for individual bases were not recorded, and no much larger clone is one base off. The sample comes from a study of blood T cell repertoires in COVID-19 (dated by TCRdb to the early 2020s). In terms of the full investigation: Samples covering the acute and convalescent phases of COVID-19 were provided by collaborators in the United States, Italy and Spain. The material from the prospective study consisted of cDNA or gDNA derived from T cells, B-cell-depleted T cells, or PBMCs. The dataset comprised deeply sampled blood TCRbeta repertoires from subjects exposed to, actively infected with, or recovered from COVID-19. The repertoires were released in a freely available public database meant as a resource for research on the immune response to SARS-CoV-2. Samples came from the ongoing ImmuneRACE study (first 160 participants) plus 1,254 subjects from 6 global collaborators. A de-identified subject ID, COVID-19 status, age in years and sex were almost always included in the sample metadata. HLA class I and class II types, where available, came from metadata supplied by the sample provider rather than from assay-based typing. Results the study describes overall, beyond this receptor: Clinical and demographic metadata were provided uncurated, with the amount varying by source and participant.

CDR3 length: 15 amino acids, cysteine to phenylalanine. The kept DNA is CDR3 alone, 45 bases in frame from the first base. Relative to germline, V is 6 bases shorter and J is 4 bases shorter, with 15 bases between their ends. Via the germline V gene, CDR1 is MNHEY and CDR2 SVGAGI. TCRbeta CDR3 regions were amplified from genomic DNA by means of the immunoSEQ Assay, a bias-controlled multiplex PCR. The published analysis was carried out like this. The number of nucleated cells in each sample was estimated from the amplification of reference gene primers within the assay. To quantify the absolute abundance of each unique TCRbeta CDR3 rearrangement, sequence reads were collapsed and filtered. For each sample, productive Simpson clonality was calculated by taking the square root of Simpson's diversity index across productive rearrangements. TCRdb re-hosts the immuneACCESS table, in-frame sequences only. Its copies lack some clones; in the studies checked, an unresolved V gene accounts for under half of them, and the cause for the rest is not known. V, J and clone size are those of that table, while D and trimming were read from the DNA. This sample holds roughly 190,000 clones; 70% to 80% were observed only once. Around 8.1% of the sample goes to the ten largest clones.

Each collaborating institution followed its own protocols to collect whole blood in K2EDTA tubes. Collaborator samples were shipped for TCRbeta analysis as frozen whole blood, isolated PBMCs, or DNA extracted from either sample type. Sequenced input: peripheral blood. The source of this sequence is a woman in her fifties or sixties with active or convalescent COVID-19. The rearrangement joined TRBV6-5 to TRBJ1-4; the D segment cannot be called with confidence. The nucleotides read TGTGCCAGCAGATTACGCCTCGCCGGTAATGAAAAACTGTTTTTT. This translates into CASRLRLAGNEKLFF.